The 15 T cell receptor beta chains below all came from one sample that was sequenced in a study of T cell responses to AZD1222 COVID-19 vaccine. Repertoires were generated with immunoSEQ multiplex PCR, while TCRdb's copy carries only in-frame clones and drops some. The sample consists of some 95,000 clones, about 89% of them appearing once. The material sequenced was peripheral blood, taken on day 0 of AZD1222 vaccination. These receptors came from an adult in good health.

The gene calls are TRBV15 and TRBJ2-7, with TRBD1 identical over 8 bases. Germline CDR1 reads LNHNV; CDR2 reads YYDKDF (reference sequence). J lost 2 bases, V lost 0 bases, and 3 bases had no gene match. The CDR3 runs to 15 residues. The DNA for the CDR3 is TGTGCCACCAGCAGAGACAGACAGGGGACCTACGAGCAGTACTTC. This encodes CATSRDRQGTYEQYF. The whole variable domain, remainder taken from reference TRBV15 and TRBJ2-7, is DAMVIQNPRYQVTQFGKPVTLSCSQTLNHNVMYWYQQKSSQAPKLLFHYYDKDFNNEADTPDNFQSRRPNTSFCFLDIRSPGLGDTAMYLCATSRDRQGTYEQYFGPGTRLTVT.

V usage is TRBV27 and J usage is TRBJ1-1, with D tentatively TRBD1 (5 bases). V lost 4 bases to trimming and J lost 8 bases, with 17 bases between them. CDR1 and CDR2 (germline): MNHEY, SMNVEV (reference sequence). The length of the CDR3 is 14 residues. The CDR3 protein is CASSWGFEGAEAFF. The CDR3 region has the DNA TGTGCCAGCAGTTGGGGGTTTGAGGGCGCGGAAGCTTTCTTT.

The chain recombines TRBV7-2 with TRBJ1-2; D may be TRBD1 (5 bases). CDR3 length: 13 amino acids. Germline-derived CDR1 and CDR2 are SGHTA and FQGNSA. The CDR3 is CAVWGGKGNGYTF. The CDR3 nucleotides are TGTGCGGTATGGGGGGGGAAGGGAAATGGCTACACCTTC.

The chain joins TRBV6-1 to TRBJ2-1; D unclear. The V and J ends lost 2 bases and 8 bases respectively, with 16 bases between them. The CDR3 is 15 amino acids. Germline CDR1 is MNHNS and CDR2 is SASEGT. The CDR3 protein is CASSEKTLGMDEQFF. The CDR3 nucleotides are TGTGCCAGCAGTGAAAAGACCTTGGGTATGGATGAGCAGTTCTTC.

The table lists this clone with a few counts. The chain uses TRBV2 and TRBJ1-1; a weak D match, TRBD1 (5 bases). This CDR3 has 12 amino acids. V was pared by 4 bases and J by 13 bases, with 16 bases between. Looked up from germline, CDR1 is SNHLY and CDR2 is FYNNEI. The DNA of the CDR3 is TGTGCCAGCAGTGGGGCCGGCAGGGCACGTTTCTTT. It specifies CASSGAGRARFF.

The CDR3, as DNA: TGTGCCAGCAGCTCCGGGGGGCGCCTAACATCTATAGGGGGCATTCAGTACTTC. This sequence encodes CASSSGGRLTSIGGIQYF. The chain couples TRBV5-4 to TRBJ2-4, with D possibly being TRBD2 (7 bases). The CDR3 runs 18 residues. Looked up from germline, CDR1 is SGHNT and CDR2 is YYREEE (reference sequence). Trimming stripped 3 bases from V and 9 bases from J, with 28 bases between. Based on the CDR3 plus reference TRBV5-4 and TRBJ2-4, the full variable domain is ETGVTQSPTHLIKTRGQQVTLRCSSQSGHNTVSWYQQALGQGPQFIFQYYREEENGRGNFPPRFSGLQFPNYSSELNVNALELDDSALYLCASSSGGRLTSIGGIQYFGAGTRLSVL.

The chain has TRBV7-8 and TRBJ2-7; tentatively, D is TRBD2 (5 bases). V gave up 3 bases and J gave up 3 bases, with 12 bases separating them. CDR1 and CDR2 (germline): SGHVS, FQNEAQ. The CDR3 consists of 14 residues. This CDR3 reads CASSFIGVSYEQYF. CDR3 nucleotide sequence: TGTGCCAGCAGCTTCATCGGGGTTAGCTACGAGCAGTACTTC. The variable domain in full, with the rest retrieved from reference TRBV7-8 and TRBJ2-7, is GAGVSQSPRYKVAKRGQDVALRCDPISGHVSLFWYQQALGQGPEFLTYFQNEAQLDKSGLPSDRFFAERPEGSVSTLKIQRTQQEDSAVYLCASSFIGVSYEQYFGPGTRLTVT.

The CDR3 region is CASSLVGTNQPQHF. The DNA of the CDR3 is TGTGCCAGCAGCTTGGTAGGAACCAATCAGCCCCAGCATTTT. The chain combines TRBV5-6 with TRBJ1-5; D gene unclear. The V end lost 0 bases, the J end lost 3 bases, and 7 bases lay between the germline ends. The germline V gene has CDR1 SGHDT and CDR2 YYEEEE. This CDR3 is built from 14 residues.

Details on this clone: The junction departs from the called germline gene at one end, perhaps through a read error. The chain links TRBV30 to TRBJ1-1; possible D gene TRBD1, 5 bases. In germline, CDR1 is GTSNPN, CDR2 SVGIG (reference sequence). The CDR3 sequence is 11 residues long. The CDR3 loop is CAWTRGRNGYF. The CDR3 coding sequence is TGTGCCTGGACGCGGGGCCGTAATGGCTACTTT.

The chain recombines TRBV5-3 with TRBJ1-6; no clear D. TRBV5-3 is noted as an ORF with a role that remains uncertain. The V gene lost 6 bases and the J gene lost 0 bases, with 13 bases spanning the gap. This CDR3 has 16 residues. The CDR3 spells CARILGGISYNSPLHF. For the CDR3, the DNA is TGTGCCAGAATATTGGGTGGTATCTCCTATAATTCACCCCTCCACTTT.

V is TRBV5-1 and J is TRBJ2-5; D perhaps matches TRBD2 (5 bases). Germline loops: CDR1 SGHRS, CDR2 YFSETQ. This CDR3 comprises 14 residues. V lost 0 bases to trimming and J lost 5 bases, with 11 bases between them. The CDR3 reads CASSLVYRGETQYF. The CDR3, as DNA: TGCGCCAGCAGCTTGGTTTACCGCGGGGAGACCCAGTACTTC.

CDR3 bases: TGCGCCAGCAGCTTTGGAGTAGGCGAGAACACTGAAGCTTTCTTT. This codes for CASSFGVGENTEAFF. The V call is TRBV5-1, the J call TRBJ1-1, with D hard to call. The CDR3 runs 15 residues. Trimming stripped 2 bases from V and 1 base from J, with 12 bases between. Germline CDR1 and CDR2: SGHRS and YFSETQ.

The V call is TRBV20-1, the J call TRBJ1-5; D ambiguous. This CDR3 has 12 amino acids. Germline assignment: CDR1 DFQATT and CDR2 SNEGSKA (reference sequence). The V and J ends lost 3 bases and 4 bases respectively, with 7 bases between them. CDR3 sequence: CSASEENQPQHF. The CDR3 region has the DNA TGCAGTGCTAGTGAGGAGAATCAGCCCCAGCATTTT.

The chain links TRBV6-5 to TRBJ1-2; 9 positions match TRBD1. V dropped 5 bases and J dropped 7; count of bases not matched to a gene: 5. The CDR3 totals 13 residues. Looked up from germline, CDR1 is MNHEY and CDR2 is SVGAGI. CDR3 DNA: TGTGCCAGCAGTAGGACAGGGGCAGGTGGCTACACCTTC. Translation: CASSRTGAGGYTF.

The chain uses TRBV10-2 and TRBJ1-1, with D possibly TRBD1 on 6 matching bases. The CDR3 is made up of 15 amino acids. Trimming shortened V by 4 bases and J by 3 bases, and 15 bases separated the two germline ends. In germline, CDR1 is WSHSY, CDR2 SAAADI. DNA of the CDR3: TGCGCCAGCAGTGCTTGGGGGCGCGGGGACACTGAAGCTTTCTTT. Its translation is CASSAWGRGDTEAFF.